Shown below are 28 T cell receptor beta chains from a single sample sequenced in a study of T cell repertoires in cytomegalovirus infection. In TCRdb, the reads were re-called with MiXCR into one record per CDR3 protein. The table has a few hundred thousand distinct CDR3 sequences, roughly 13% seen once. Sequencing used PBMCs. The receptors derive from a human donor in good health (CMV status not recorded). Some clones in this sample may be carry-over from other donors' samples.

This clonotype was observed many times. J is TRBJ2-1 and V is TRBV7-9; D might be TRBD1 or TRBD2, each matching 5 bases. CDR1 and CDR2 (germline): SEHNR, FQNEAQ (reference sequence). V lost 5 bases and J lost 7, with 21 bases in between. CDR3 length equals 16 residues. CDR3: CASSPWYGTEDNEQFF. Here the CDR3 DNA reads TGTGCCAGCAGCCCCTGGTACGGGACGGAGGATAATGAGCAGTTCTTC.

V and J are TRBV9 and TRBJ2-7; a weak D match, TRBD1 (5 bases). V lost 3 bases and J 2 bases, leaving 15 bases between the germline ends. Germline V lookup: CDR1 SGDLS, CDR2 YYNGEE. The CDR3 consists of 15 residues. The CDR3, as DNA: TGTGCCAGCAGCGCCAAACTTGGGGCTCCCTACGAGCAGTACTTC. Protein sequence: CASSAKLGAPYEQYF.

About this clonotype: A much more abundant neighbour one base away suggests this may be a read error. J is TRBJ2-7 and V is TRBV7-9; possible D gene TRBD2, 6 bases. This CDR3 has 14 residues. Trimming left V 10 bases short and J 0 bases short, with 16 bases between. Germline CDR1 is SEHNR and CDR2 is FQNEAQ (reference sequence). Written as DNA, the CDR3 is TGTGCCACCTCCGGCGGGGTCGGCTCCTACGAGCAGTACTTC. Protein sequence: CATSGGVGSYEQYF. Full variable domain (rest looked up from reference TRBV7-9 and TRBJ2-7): DTGVSQNPRHKITKRGQNVTFRCDPISEHNRLYWYRQTLGQGPEFLTYFQNEAQLEKSRLLSDRFSAERPKGSFSTLEIQRTEQGDSAMYLCATSGGVGSYEQYFGPGTRLTVT.

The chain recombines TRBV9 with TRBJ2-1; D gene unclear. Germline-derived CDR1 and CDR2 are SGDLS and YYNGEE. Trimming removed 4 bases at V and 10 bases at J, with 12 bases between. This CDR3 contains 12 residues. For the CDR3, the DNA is TGTGCCAGCAGCCCAAGTCCCTTGGAGCAGTTCTTC. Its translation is CASSPSPLEQFF.

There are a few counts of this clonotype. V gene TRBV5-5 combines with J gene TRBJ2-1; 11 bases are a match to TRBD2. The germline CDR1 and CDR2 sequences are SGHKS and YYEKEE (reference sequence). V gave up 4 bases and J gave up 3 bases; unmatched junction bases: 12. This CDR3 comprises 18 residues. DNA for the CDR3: TGTGCCAGCAGCCCGCCCCCGTTGCTAGCGGGAGGCTACAATGAGCAGTTCTTC. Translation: CASSPPPLLAGGYNEQFF.

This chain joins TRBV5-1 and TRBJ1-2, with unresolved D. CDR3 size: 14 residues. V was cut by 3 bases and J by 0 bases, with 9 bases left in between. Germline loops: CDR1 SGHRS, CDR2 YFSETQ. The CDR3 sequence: CASSSPETNYGYTF. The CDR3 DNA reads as TGCGCCAGCAGCTCCCCAGAAACTAACTATGGCTACACCTTC.

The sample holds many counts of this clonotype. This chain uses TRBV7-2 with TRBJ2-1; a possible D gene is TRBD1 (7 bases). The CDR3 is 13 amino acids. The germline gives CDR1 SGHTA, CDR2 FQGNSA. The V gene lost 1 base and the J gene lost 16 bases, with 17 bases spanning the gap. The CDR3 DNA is TGTGCCAGCAGCTTAGAGGGGGCTAGCGCCAGATTCTTC. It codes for CASSLEGASARFF.

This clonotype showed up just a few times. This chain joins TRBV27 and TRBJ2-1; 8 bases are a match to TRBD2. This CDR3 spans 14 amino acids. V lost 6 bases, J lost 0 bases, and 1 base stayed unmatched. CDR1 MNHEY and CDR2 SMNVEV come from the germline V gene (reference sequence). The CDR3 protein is CASRLAASYNEQFF. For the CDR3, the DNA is TGTGCCAGCAGACTAGCGGCCTCCTACAATGAGCAGTTCTTC.

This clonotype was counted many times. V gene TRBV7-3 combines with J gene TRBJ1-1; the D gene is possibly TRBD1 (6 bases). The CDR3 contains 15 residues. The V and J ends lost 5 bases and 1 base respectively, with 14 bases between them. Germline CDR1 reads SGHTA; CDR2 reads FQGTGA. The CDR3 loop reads CASSPPGTTNTEAFF. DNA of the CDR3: TGTGCCAGCAGCCCCCCCGGGACAACGAACACTGAAGCTTTCTTT.

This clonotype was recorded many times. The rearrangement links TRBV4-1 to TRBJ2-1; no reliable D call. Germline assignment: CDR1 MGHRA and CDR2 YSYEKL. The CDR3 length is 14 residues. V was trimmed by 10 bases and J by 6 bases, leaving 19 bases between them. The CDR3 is CATSSGGLGNEQFF. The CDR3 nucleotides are TGCGCCACCAGTTCGGGTGGGCTAGGCAATGAGCAGTTCTTC.

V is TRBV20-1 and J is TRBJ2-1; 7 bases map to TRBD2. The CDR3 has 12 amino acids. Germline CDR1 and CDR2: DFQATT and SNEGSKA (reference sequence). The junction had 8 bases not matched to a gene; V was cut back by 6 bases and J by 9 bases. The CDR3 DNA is TGCAGTGCGTTTTCGGGAGGATCTGAGCAGTTCTTC. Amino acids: CSAFSGGSEQFF.

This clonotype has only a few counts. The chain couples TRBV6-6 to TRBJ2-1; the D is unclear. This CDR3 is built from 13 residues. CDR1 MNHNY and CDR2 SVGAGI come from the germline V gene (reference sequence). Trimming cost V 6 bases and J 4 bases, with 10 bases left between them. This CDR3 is CASRLDPYNEQFF. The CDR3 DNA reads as TGTGCCAGCAGGCTTGACCCGTACAATGAGCAGTTCTTC.

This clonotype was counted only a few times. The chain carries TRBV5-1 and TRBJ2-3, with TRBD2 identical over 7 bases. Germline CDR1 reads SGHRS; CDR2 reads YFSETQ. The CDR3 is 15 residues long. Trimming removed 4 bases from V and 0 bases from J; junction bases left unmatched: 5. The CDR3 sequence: CASSGPSGSTDTQYF. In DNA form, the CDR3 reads TGCGCCAGCAGCGGCCCTAGCGGAAGCACAGATACGCAGTATTTT.

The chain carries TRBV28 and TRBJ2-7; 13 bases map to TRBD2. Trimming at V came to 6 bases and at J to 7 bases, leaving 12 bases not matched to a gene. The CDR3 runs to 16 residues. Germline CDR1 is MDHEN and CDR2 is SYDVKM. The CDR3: CASRKRTSGSVGEQYF. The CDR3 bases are TGTGCCAGCAGGAAAAGGACTAGCGGGAGTGTTGGAGAGCAGTACTTC.

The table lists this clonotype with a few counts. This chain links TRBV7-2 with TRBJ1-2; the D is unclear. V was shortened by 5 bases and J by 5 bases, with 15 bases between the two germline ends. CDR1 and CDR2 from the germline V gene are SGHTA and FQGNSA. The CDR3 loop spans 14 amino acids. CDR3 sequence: CASSLQASGYGYTF. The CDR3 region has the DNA TGTGCCAGCAGCCTACAAGCCTCTGGGTATGGCTACACCTTC.

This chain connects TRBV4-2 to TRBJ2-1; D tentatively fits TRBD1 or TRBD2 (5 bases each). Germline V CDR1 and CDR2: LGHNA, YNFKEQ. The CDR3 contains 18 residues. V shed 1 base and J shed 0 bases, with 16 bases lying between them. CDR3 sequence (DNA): TGTGCCAGCAGCCAAGGCGAAGGGGTGACTACCTCCTACAATGAGCAGTTCTTC. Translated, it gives CASSQGEGVTTSYNEQFF.

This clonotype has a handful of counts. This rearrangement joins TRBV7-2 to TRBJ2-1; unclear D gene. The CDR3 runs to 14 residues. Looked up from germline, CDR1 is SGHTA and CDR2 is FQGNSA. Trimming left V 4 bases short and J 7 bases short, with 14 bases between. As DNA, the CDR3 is TGTGCCAGCAGCTCTGACTGGGGTTCTAATGAGCAGTTCTTC. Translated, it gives CASSSDWGSNEQFF.

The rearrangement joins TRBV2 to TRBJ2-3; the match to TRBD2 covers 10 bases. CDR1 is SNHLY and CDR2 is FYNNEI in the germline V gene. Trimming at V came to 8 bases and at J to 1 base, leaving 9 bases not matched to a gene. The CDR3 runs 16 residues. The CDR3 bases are TGTGCCAGCGGAGGTGAAAGCGGGAGGGGCACAGATACGCAGTATTTT. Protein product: CASGGESGRGTDTQYF. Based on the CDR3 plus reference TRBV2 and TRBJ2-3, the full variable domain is EPEVTQTPSHQVTQMGQEVILRCVPISNHLYFYWYRQILGQKVEFLVSFYNNEISEKSEIFDDQFSVERPDGSNFTLKIRSTKLEDSAMYFCASGGESGRGTDTQYFGPGTRLTVL.

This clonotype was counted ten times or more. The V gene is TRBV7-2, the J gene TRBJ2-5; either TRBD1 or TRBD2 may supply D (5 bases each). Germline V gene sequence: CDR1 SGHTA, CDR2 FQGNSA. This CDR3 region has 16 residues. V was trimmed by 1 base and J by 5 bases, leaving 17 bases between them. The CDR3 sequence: CASSLVPLGTRETQYF. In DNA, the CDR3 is TGTGCCAGCAGCTTAGTACCTTTGGGGACGCGGGAGACCCAGTACTTC. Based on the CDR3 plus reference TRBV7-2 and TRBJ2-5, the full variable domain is GAGVSQSPSNKVTEKGKDVELRCDPISGHTALYWYRQSLGQGLEFLIYFQGNSAPDKSGLPSDRFSAERTGGSVSTLTIQRTQQEDSAVYLCASSLVPLGTRETQYFGPGTRLLVL.

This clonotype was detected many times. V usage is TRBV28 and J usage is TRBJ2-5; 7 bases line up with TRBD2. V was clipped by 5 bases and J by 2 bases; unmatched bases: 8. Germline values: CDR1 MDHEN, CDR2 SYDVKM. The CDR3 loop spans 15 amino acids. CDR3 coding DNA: TGTGCCAGCAGTCTAGCGGCCAGGGCGCAAGAGACCCAGTACTTC. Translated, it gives CASSLAARAQETQYF.

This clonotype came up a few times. CDR3 protein: CASSPGGGKRGELFF. For the CDR3, the DNA is TGTGCCAGCAGCCCAGGGGGCGGGAAGCGCGGGGAGCTGTTTTTT. This sequence joins TRBV28 and TRBJ2-2; 8 nucleotides align to TRBD1. CDR1 MDHEN and CDR2 SYDVKM come from the germline V gene. V shed 6 bases and J 7 bases; nucleotides not matched to a gene: 10. The length of the CDR3 is 15 residues.

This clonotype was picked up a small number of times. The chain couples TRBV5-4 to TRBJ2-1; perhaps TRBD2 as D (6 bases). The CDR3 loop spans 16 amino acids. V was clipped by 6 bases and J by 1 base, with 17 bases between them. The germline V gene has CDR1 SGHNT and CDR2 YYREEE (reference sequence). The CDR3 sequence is CASNRQMGGSYNEQFF. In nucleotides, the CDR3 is TGTGCCAGCAATCGGCAAATGGGGGGATCCTACAATGAGCAGTTCTTC.

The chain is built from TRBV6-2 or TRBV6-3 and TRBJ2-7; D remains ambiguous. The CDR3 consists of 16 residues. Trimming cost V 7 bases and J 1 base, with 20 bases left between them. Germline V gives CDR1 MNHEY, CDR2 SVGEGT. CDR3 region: CASTLTAASVSYEQYF. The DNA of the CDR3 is TGTGCCAGCACCCTAACCGCAGCGAGCGTATCCTACGAGCAGTACTTC.

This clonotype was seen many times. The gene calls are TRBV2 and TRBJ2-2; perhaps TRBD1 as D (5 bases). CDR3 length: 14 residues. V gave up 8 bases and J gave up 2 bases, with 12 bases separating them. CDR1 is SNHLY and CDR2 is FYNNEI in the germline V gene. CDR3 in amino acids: CASGQTANTGELFF. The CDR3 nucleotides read TGTGCCAGCGGTCAGACAGCTAACACCGGGGAGCTGTTTTTT.

The CDR3 coding sequence is TGTGCCAGCAGCCCAGGGAGTAACGAGCAGTACTTC. Its protein is CASSPGSNEQYF. V and J are TRBV7-9 and TRBJ2-7; D tentatively reads TRBD1 or TRBD2 (5 bases each). V was trimmed by 5 bases and J by 5 bases, leaving 10 bases between them. This CDR3 region has 12 residues. Germline CDR1 is SEHNR and CDR2 is FQNEAQ (reference sequence).

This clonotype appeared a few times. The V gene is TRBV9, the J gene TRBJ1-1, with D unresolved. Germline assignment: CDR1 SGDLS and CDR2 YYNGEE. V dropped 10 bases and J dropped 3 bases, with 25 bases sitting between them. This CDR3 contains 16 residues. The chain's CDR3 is CASSGGPNGRDTEAFF. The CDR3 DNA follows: TGTGCCTCCTCAGGCGGCCCGAATGGAAGAGACACTGAAGCTTTCTTT.

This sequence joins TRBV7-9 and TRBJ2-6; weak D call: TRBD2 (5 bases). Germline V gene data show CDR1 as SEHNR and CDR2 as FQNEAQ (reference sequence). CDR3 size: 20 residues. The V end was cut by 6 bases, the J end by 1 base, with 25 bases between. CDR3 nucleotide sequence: TGTGCCAGCAGTTCCGGTGGTGGCGGGCAAAGCGTATCTGGGGCCAACGTCCTGACTTTC. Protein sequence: CASSSGGGGQSVSGANVLTF.

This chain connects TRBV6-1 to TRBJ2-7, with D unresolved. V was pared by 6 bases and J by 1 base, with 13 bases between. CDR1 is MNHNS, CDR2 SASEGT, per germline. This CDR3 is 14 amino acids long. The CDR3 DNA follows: TGTGCCAGCAGCTTCCTGACGGTGTCCTACGAGCAGTACTTC. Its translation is CASSFLTVSYEQYF.